The rows below give T cell receptor beta chains drawn from one sample of a study of early T cells in non-severe SARS-CoV-2 infection. A single record per CDR3 protein comes from TCRdb applying MiXCR to the 5' RACE reads. The table lists over 55,000 distinct CDR3 sequences, around an eighth of them singletons. Material: whole blood. These receptors were obtained from an adult who was a healthcare worker with PCR-confirmed SARS-CoV-2 infection or an uninfected control (not recorded which). Both conserved end residues are part of each CDR3. D genes are given only for firm matches. Size tells how often a clone was seen (once, few, many) or the class of an expanded clone, and some rows leave it out.

cdr3_nt | cdr3_aa | j_call | d_call | v_call | clone_size
TGTGCCAGCAGCAGGTACCAAGAGACCCAGTACTTC | CASSRYQETQYF | TRBJ2-5 | . | TRBV6-1 | many
TGCGCCAGCAGTTCTCAGGGTGATACGCAGTATTTT | CASSSQGDTQYF | TRBJ2-3 | . | TRBV5-1 | .
TGTGCCAGCAGCGGGACAGGGGGCACGCAGACCCAGTACTTC | CASSGTGGTQTQYF | TRBJ2-5 | TRBD1 | TRBV28 | few
TGTGCCAGCAGCATTATAGGGACGGGCACAGATACGCAGTATTTT | CASSIIGTGTDTQYF | TRBJ2-3 | . | TRBV7-9 | many
TGTGCCAGCAGCAGGGACGCAAGACAGCCCCAGCATTTT | CASSRDARQPQHF | TRBJ1-5 | . | TRBV7-9 | many
TGCGCCAGCAGCCGGGACAGGTCTTACAGTGAGCAGTTCTTC | CASSRDRSYSEQFF | TRBJ2-1 | TRBD1 | TRBV5-1 | .
TGTGCCAGCAGCCCTAGCTCAACTAGCGGAGAGCAGTACTTC | CASSPSSTSGEQYF | TRBJ2-7 | TRBD2 | TRBV7-9 | many
TGTGCCAGCAGCCTAAGACAAGGCACTGAAGCTTTCTTT | CASSLRQGTEAFF | TRBJ1-1 | . | TRBV7-2 | many
TGCAGTGCTAGACGTGGGGGCTGGGACGAGCAGTACTTC | CSARRGGWDEQYF | TRBJ2-7 | . | TRBV20-1 | .
TGTGCCAGCAGTTCGGTGTACCACAACACTGAAGCTTTCTTT | CASSSVYHNTEAFF | TRBJ1-1 | . | TRBV27 | .
TGTGCCAGCAGTCCCCAGACAGGGGGCATCTCCGAGCAGTACTTC | CASSPQTGGISEQYF | TRBJ2-7 | TRBD1 | TRBV28 | once
TGCAGTGCGGAGGGACTGCATGCCCAGCATTTT | CSAEGLHAQHF | TRBJ1-5 | . | TRBV20-1 | .
TGTGCCAGCAGTTCCCCGGGGGCCGCGTCAGATACGCAGTATTTT | CASSSPGAASDTQYF | TRBJ2-3 | . | TRBV27 | many
TGTGCCAGCACCCGAGACAGTACCTACAATGAGCAGTTCTTC | CASTRDSTYNEQFF | TRBJ2-1 | . | TRBV12-3/TRBV12-4 | many
TGTGCCAGCAGTTTCGTGGGAGCTGGAGATACGCAGTATTTT | CASSFVGAGDTQYF | TRBJ2-3 | . | TRBV12-3/TRBV12-4 | .
TGTGCCAGCAGAATAGGGGGGGATGAAGCTTTCTTT | CASRIGGDEAFF | TRBJ1-1 | . | TRBV12-3/TRBV12-4 | many
TGTGCCAGCAGCTTAGTTCCAGCGGGGTTGAATTACGAGCAGTACTTC | CASSLVPAGLNYEQYF | TRBJ2-7 | TRBD2 | TRBV7-2 | .
TGTGCCAGCAGCTTGGACTGGGGATCCTACGAGCAGTACTTC | CASSLDWGSYEQYF | TRBJ2-7 | . | TRBV5-6 | many